This T cell receptor beta chain was captured in a study of blood T cell repertoires in COVID-19. Study as a whole: Collection of acute and convalescent COVID-19 samples took place in the United States, Italy and Spain. PBMCs, B-cell-depleted T cells, or T cells provided the cDNA or gDNA that made up the material.

After removal of 1 base from V and 0 bases from J, the junction contained 6 bases not matched to a gene. This CDR3 region has 18 residues. CDR1 is SGHRS and CDR2 is YFSETQ in the germline V gene. Original handling: Using reference gene primer amplification, nucleated cell counts were estimated. Measured with immunoSEQ multiplex PCR; TCRdb has only the in-frame clones, and not every one. V and J calls and clone size are as listed in that table; D and trimming were resolved from the DNA. The sample consists of tens of thousands of clones, approximately 80% of them appearing once. The rearrangement uses TRBV5-1 and TRBJ2-3, with TRBD2 matching over 12 bases. Sequencing input: peripheral blood. The source is a man in his 70s with acute or convalescent COVID-19. The CDR3 DNA reads TGCGCCAGCAGCTTGTGGCTAGCGGGGGGGACTAGCACAGATACGCAGTATTTT. It yields the protein CASSLWLAGGTSTDTQYF.